The sequence of this T cell receptor (beta chain) was determined in a study of cytomegalovirus exposure and HLA in healthy donors (TCRdb year 2017). Describing the broader study: An earlier analysis of approximately 640 of the donors reported approximately 270 Gb of sequence data and some 100 million unique TCR beta sequences from around 200 million T cells. About 280 gigabases of sequencing data and around 85 million unique TCR sequences made up an early release that covered approximately 700 HLA-typed donors. Of the 398 genotyped donors, approximately 80% fell in the genetic ancestry cluster associated with self-reported Caucasian donors. The study aimed to test whether signatures of past pathogen exposure could be identified by cataloging public T cell receptors. Using immunosequencing, the study profiled T cell repertoires from some 670 subjects and related those repertoires to cytomegalovirus serostatus. In addition to the first cohort of several hundred subjects, a separate validation cohort of approximately 120 different subjects was used. The study combined high-throughput TCR immunosequencing, statistical association of individual TCRs with disease status, and machine learning to predict cytomegalovirus infection status. A later analysis re-examined previously published TCR beta repertoires from more than 650 donors and added high-resolution HLA genotyping to investigate patterns of TCR occurrence. Rather than using new phenotypic data, the later analysis identified candidate immune exposures from TCR beta sequences and from how often those sequences occurred across donors. An earlier analysis of 587 of the donors applied high-throughput TCR beta sequencing to assess whether each TCR beta V gene segment acted as functional or pseudogenic. Donor age, sex, ethnicity and CMV serostatus were collected together with the repertoire data. In a later genetic analysis, genome-wide SNP genotypes for about three fifths of the roughly 670 donors were used, and that subset was treated as a discovery cohort. Every repertoire in the discovery cohort had been generated on one and the same sequencing platform. Both class I and class II loci were covered by HLA typing, at four-digit resolution. The number of typed donors differed by locus: about 620-640 for A, B, C, DRB1 and DQB1; 522 for DQA1; 606 for DPA1; and around 490 for DPB1. Roughly five DR-DQ haplotypes were handled as single units for association and clustering, since linkage in the cohort was strong. On average, around 230,000 unique TCR beta nucleotide sequences were sequenced per donor among several hundred genotyped donors of the cohort, with around 19% of those sequences being non-productive. The study at large found these results: For the cohort, immune exposure information was limited to CMV serostatus. The classifier was reported to diagnose cytomegalovirus status with high specificity and sensitivity in both the original cohort and the validation cohort. Broadly in line with IMGT annotations, most TCR beta V segments showed up in productive rearrangements about 90% or about 30% of the time in an earlier analysis of several hundred of the donors. Some IMGT-functional V segments, including TRBV6-2 and TRBV6-3, could not be distinguished by the 87-base-pair reads and were therefore excluded. An association between a missense DCLRE1C variant and V-gene and J-gene trimming of TCR beta chains was found in a later genetic analysis and replicated in an independent cohort. A further reported finding was that TCR beta sequences accurately predicted the HLA-A and HLA-B alleles for most subjects in the first cohort. Roughly uniform sequencing depth across donors was assumed in presence/absence analyses, although this assumption may not hold. The cohort was sequenced for TCR beta chains only, and without alpha or paired-chain data the features that could be detected were limited. A cluster of highly shared sequence variants was judged likely to be a technical artifact of the sequencing pipeline. The earlier analysis of approximately 590 of the donors excluded 15 to 20 rarely observed V segments, including chromosome 9 orphons, because counts were too low. In the study, approximately 150 TCR beta chains were listed as associated with cytomegalovirus. Three of the identified cytomegalovirus-associated TCR beta chains were confirmed in vitro to be specific for cytomegalovirus antigens. Compared with equally common non-associated chains, HLA-associated TCR beta chains in a later analysis were more clonally expanded and had lower generation probabilities. Strong co-occurrence of HLA alleles, especially DR and DQ, made assigning TCR associations to individual alleles difficult. A later analysis found that most CMV-associated TCR beta chains appeared HLA-restricted, with HLA associations seemingly driven largely by CMV exposure. According to a later genetic analysis, donors in an Asian-associated ancestry cluster had fewer N-insertions in productive TCRs than the approximately 630-donor mean. Because HLA typing was missing for some donors at each locus, association tests included only the typed subset. A later analysis found that TCR association rates varied across HLA loci, with DRB1 alleles showing the most associated TCRs and HLA-C alleles the fewest. While some public TCRs were present in many individuals, most TCR sequences turned up only very rarely across donors. The authors suggested that the approach could potentially be generalized to other disease states and immunological phenotypes. In a later analysis, several top co-occurrence clusters were reported to appear linked to parvovirus B19, influenza, CMV and Epstein-Barr virus. A later analysis associated 15,000 or so TCR beta sequences with specific HLA alleles at a false discovery rate of 0.05. Linkage disequilibrium might explain the correlated functional status among segregating V segments, but an unknown experimental factor could not be ruled out.

Taken from cysteine to phenylalanine, the CDR3 has 12 residues. Only the CDR3 DNA is retained, 36 bases long and in frame from the first base. CDR1 SNHLY and CDR2 FYNNEI are derived from the germline V gene. The junction carries 7 bases between V and J, which are trimmed by 6 bases and 2 bases respectively. The receptor library was made with the immunoSEQ multiplex PCR assay. The multiplex PCR relied on a mix of 60 forward primers for TCR Vbeta segments and 13 reverse primers for TCR Jbeta segments. The CDR3 region of rearranged TCR beta genes was amplified from genomic DNA by a multiplex PCR assay. The amplified TCR beta libraries were sequenced on the Illumina HiSeq System as 87-base-pair reads. In the authors' own workflow: In a later analysis, some 80 million unique TCR beta chains were counted across the roughly 670 repertoires, and about 9.9 million of these chains were shared by at least two donors. Raw reads were error-corrected and collapsed into unique sequences by a nearest-neighbor algorithm in which closely related sequences were merged to remove PCR and sequencing errors. V, D and J gene segments were assigned by aligning CDR3 sequences to IMGT reference sequences. For a sequence to be retained, at least a six-nucleotide match to both a V gene segment and a J gene segment was required. A rearrangement was called productive if the CDR3 had no stop codons and remained in frame with V and J, and every other rearrangement was called non-productive. Following IMGT convention, CDR3 was defined as the stretch from the second conserved V-encoded cysteine up to the conserved J-encoded phenylalanine. In an earlier analysis of around 540 of the donors, sequences lacking an unambiguous match to a single V gene segment were excluded. In an earlier analysis of approximately 550 of the donors, V segments were called functional above 56.7% productive rearrangements and were called segregating when the between-donor standard deviation exceeded 5%. A statistical classification framework was built to diagnose cytomegalovirus status from the catalog of TCR beta chain sequences. A later analysis assigned V and J genes by comparing TCR nucleotide sequences with IMGT/GENE-DB human TR gene sequences. A later analysis assigned CDR3 sequences and most-parsimonious VDJ recombination scenarios with the TCRdist pipeline. A later analysis defined each TCR beta chain by its CDR3 amino acid sequence plus V-gene family, and excluded reads lacking a unique V-gene family. In a later analysis, 550 to 650 highly shared, low-generation-probability nucleotide sequences were removed to address suspected cross-contamination and a sequencing artifact. A later analysis calculated a clonal expansion index for each public chain from normalized within-repertoire ranks of inferred template counts. In a later analysis, generation probabilities were computed with a VDJ recombination model fitted to out-of-frame rearrangements, and the resulting probabilities were checked against IGoR. Hypergeometric tests were used in a later analysis to score TCR-TCR, TCR-HLA and TCR-CMV co-occurrence, with a repertoire-size bias correction applied to the TCR pairs. A later analysis estimated false discovery rates by permuting HLA or CMV assignments 20 times. In a later analysis, co-occurring TCRs were grouped using DBSCAN, and TCRdist sequence similarity was added for clustering within HLA-allele-positive subsets. For co-occurrence clustering, repertoires with fewer than 30,000 or more than 120,000 public chains were excluded, along with a handful of repertoires with anomalous nucleotide sharing. The clones in this table, taken by TCRdb from immuneACCESS, are in-frame only. Not every clone is retained; where verified, under half of the shortfall comes from an unresolved V gene, and the cause of the rest is unknown. D and trimming come from the DNA, and the V and J calls and clone size come from that table. In this sample's table one finds about 200,000 clones. The top ten constitute about 0.9% of the sample.

In total, roughly 670 healthy bone marrow donors made up the cohort. At the time of sampling, every cohort member was nominally healthy, though immune exposures that went unrecorded were likely present. The donor was CMV seropositive and belonged to the group of more than 250 seropositive cohort members. Every donor gave a peripheral blood sample, and the peripheral blood mononuclear cells from that sample were used for TCR beta sequencing. The Qiagen DNeasy Blood Extraction Kit was used to extract genomic DNA from the blood cell samples. As concerns this clone: It lacks a known antigen.

This clonotype was obtained from a woman in her twenties or thirties in good health and CMV-seropositive. Rearrangement joined TRBV2 to TRBJ1-1; no confident D gene assignment can be made. Sequencing used PBMCs. CDR3 loop: CASSLYNTEAFF. The nucleotide sequence is given as TGTGCCAGCAGCCTATATAACACTGAAGCTTTCTTT.